A single TCR beta chain is shown here with its context. Its target is not known. The data were obtained in a study of T-cell reconstitution after alpha-beta-depleted transplantation in children. The authors prepared the TCRbeta library with unique molecular identifiers. TCRdb itself ran the PCR reads through MiXCR, one entry per CDR3 protein. The data hold approximately 85,000 distinct CDR3 sequences, with 15% to 19% observed a single time. This CDR3 is 16 amino acids long. Trimming stripped 4 bases from V and 8 bases from J, with 21 bases between. CDR1 and CDR2 (germline): MNHEY, SMNVEV (reference sequence). Study-level findings and limits: Diversity and T-cell counts at one year after transplant derived mostly from new T cells. After transplant, at about two months, alpha-beta T cells were reportedly derived from several hundred expanded graft clones.

The chain combines TRBV27 with TRBJ2-1; D ambiguous. The sequence derives from a male patient aged 2 to 9 who had a stem cell transplant for acute lymphoblastic leukemia, so the T cells may come from the graft donor. Source: PBMCs, mostly from graft donor cells, taken 180 days after TCRalphabeta/CD19-depleted stem cell transplant. CDR3 DNA: TGTGCCAGCAGTTACTATTGGGCGGCCTCTGGGGATGAGCAGTTCTTC. Translated, it gives CASSYYWAASGDEQFF.